This TCR beta chain was sequenced during a study of OX40 agonist ivuxolimab in advanced cancers. In germline, CDR1 is SGHAT, CDR2 FQNNGV. CDR3 length: 16 residues. Trimming pared 6 bases from V and 1 base from J, leaving 16 bases between. The table came from immunoSEQ multiplex PCR; TCRdb's copy has only in-frame clones and leaves some out. Here the sample spans 82,000 or so clones, more than 85% being singletons. This receptor was identified in an adult with an advanced solid tumor such as melanoma, head and neck, liver or kidney cancer. The chain links TRBV11-2 to TRBJ2-1; D possibly corresponds to TRBD1 (5 bases). The sample here was CD4+ or CD8+ T cells sorted from blood, taken in a trial of the OX40 agonist ivuxolimab. In nucleotides, the CDR3 is TGTGCCAGCAGGGGGCGTGGTTCGTGGTCCTACAATGAGCAGTTCTTC. Translated: CASRGRGSWSYNEQFF.